This T cell receptor beta chain is from a study of T-cell memory formation after mild COVID-19. Study at large: Largely, TCR clusters stayed within a single donor.

Between the trimmed V and J ends, which lost 3 bases and 0 bases, there was a span of 8 bases. CDR1 SQVTM and CDR2 ANQGSEA come from the germline V gene. CDR3 length: 13 residues. Notes on the study in general: Among CD4+ contracting clones, most were CM and EM, and CD8+ ones EMRA.

This clonotype has just a few counts. Its antigen is not identified. Constant-segment primers were used for 5'RACE, and the resulting TCR alpha and TCR beta cDNA libraries carried sample barcodes and UMIs. Each CDR3 protein gets one entry after TCRdb re-called the 5' RACE reads with MiXCR. The sample comprises a few hundred thousand distinct CDR3 sequences, around 20% of which are singletons, and 12% rests with the top ten. What was sequenced was PBMCs or a T cell subset sorted from them (not recorded which). This receptor was obtained from an adult woman who had mild COVID-19 (a few samples of this study predate the infection). Cell type and time point are not known. The rearrangement links TRBV29-1 to TRBJ1-1; D remains unclear. As DNA, the CDR3 is TGCAGCGTTGAGCTCGACCTGAACACTGAAGCTTTCTTT. Encoded protein: CSVELDLNTEAFF.